One sample yielded the 18 T cell receptor beta chains listed below, sequenced in a study of blood T cell repertoires in COVID-19. Only in-frame clones appear in the TCRdb table, and some are missing; sequencing was by immunoSEQ multiplex PCR. The table records about 140,000 clones, roughly four fifths of them present only once. The sample consisted of peripheral blood. These receptors all stem from a woman over 75 in a cohort sampled during active or convalescent COVID-19.

This clone appeared a single time. This chain joins TRBV27 and TRBJ2-7, with 9 bases aligning to TRBD1. Germline V CDR1 and CDR2: MNHEY, SMNVEV (reference sequence). V trimming: 5 bases; J trimming: 3 bases; junction bases outside the gene matches: 8. The length of the CDR3 is 15 residues. The CDR3: CASSGGQGGGYEQYF. The DNA for the CDR3 is TGTGCCAGCAGTGGGGGACAGGGTGGAGGCTACGAGCAGTACTTC.

Regarding this clone: The sample holds other DNA sequences that translate to the same CDR3. The chain combines TRBV20-1 with TRBJ2-5; no reliable D call. Between the trimmed V and J ends, which lost 3 bases and 5 bases, there was a span of 4 bases. Germline V CDR1 and CDR2: DFQATT, SNEGSKA (reference sequence). CDR3 size: 10 residues. The DNA for the CDR3 is TGCAGTGCTAGTAGCGAGACCCAGTACTTC. Translating it yields CSASSETQYF.

V is TRBV11-2 and J is TRBJ2-3; 13 bases fit TRBD2. V was pared by 6 bases and J by 5 bases, with 8 bases of the junction left unmatched. Germline V gene data show CDR1 as SGHAT and CDR2 as FQNNGV. This CDR3 is 16 amino acids long. The CDR3 DNA is TGTGCCAGCAGTTCGCAGACTAGCGGGAGGCTAGATACGCAGTATTTT. Protein sequence: CASSSQTSGRLDTQYF.

The chain is built from TRBV9 and TRBJ2-1; D is perhaps TRBD1 (5 bases). CDR1 and CDR2 (germline): SGDLS, YYNGEE. The V end lost 5 bases, the J end lost 8 bases, and 17 bases lay between the germline ends. The CDR3 consists of 14 residues. The CDR3: CASSPTVQGHEQFF. The CDR3, as DNA: TGTGCCAGCAGTCCCACCGTCCAGGGCCATGAGCAGTTCTTC.

This clone turned up a few times. V and J are TRBV2 and TRBJ2-2; possibly TRBD2 for D (5 bases). This CDR3 contains 13 residues. Trimming pared 7 bases from V and 1 base from J, leaving 7 bases between. CDR1 is SNHLY and CDR2 is FYNNEI in the germline V gene. CDR3 coding DNA: TGTGCCAGCAAGAGGGAGAACACCGGGGAGCTGTTTTTT. Encoded protein: CASKRENTGELFF.

V gene TRBV11-2 combines with J gene TRBJ2-1; tentative D call: TRBD2 (8 bases). The V gene lost 5 bases and the J gene lost 5 bases, with 16 bases spanning the gap. The germline V gene has CDR1 SGHAT and CDR2 FQNNGV. The CDR3 covers 15 residues. CDR3 in DNA: TGTGCCAGCAGCCAAGGGGGCGGGGGGCACAATGAGCAGTTCTTC. Translated: CASSQGGGGHNEQFF.

V and J are TRBV7-8 and TRBJ1-6; 8 bases agree with TRBD1. Unmatched junction bases numbered 10, after V lost 4 bases and J lost 8 bases. Germline loops: CDR1 SGHVS, CDR2 FQNEAQ. There are 16 residues in the CDR3. CDR3 loop: CASSSSGRGRDSPLHF. The CDR3 DNA is TGTGCCAGCAGCTCCTCGGGCAGGGGGCGTGATTCACCCCTCCACTTT.

The V gene is TRBV6-5, the J gene TRBJ2-3; a possible D gene is TRBD2 (5 bases). Germline lookup yields CDR1 MNHEY and CDR2 SVGAGI. This CDR3 spans 13 amino acids. The V and J ends lost 5 bases and 8 bases respectively, with 14 bases between them. CDR3 amino acids: CASSPAGGVTQYF. CDR3 DNA sequence: TGTGCCAGCAGTCCCGCTGGAGGCGTTACGCAGTATTTT.

This clone appeared a few times. The chain uses TRBV4-2 and TRBJ2-1; D is perhaps TRBD1 (5 bases). With 0 bases removed from V and 7 bases from J, the gap between germline ends came to 10 bases. The CDR3 covers 14 residues. Germline assignment: CDR1 LGHNA and CDR2 YNFKEQ. The CDR3 region has the DNA TGTGCCAGCAGCCAAGAGTCTAGGGGAAATGAGCAGTTCTTC. Translated, it gives CASSQESRGNEQFF.

The chain joins TRBV4-1 to TRBJ1-2, with a weak D call TRBD1 (5 bases). The V gene lost 2 bases and the J gene lost 1 base, with 11 bases spanning the gap. Germline loops: CDR1 MGHRA, CDR2 YSYEKL. The CDR3 is 15 amino acids. In nucleotides, the CDR3 is TGCGCCAGCAGCCAAACTGACAGCGATAACTATGGCTACACCTTC. It specifies CASSQTDSDNYGYTF.

V is TRBV19 and J is TRBJ1-5; no definite D call. The CDR3 has 15 residues. Trimming cost V 5 bases and J 0 bases, with 11 bases left between them. The germline CDR1 and CDR2 sequences are LNHDA and SQIVND (reference sequence). The DNA of the CDR3 is TGTGCCAGTAGTCCGCCCGGGAGTAGCAATCAGCCCCAGCATTTT. Translated: CASSPPGSSNQPQHF.

The chain recombines TRBV5-5 with TRBJ1-2; 7 bases fit TRBD1. The V segment lost 6 bases and the J segment 0 bases; nucleotides outside the gene matches: 5. This CDR3 contains 14 residues. In germline, CDR1 is SGHKS, CDR2 YYEKEE (reference sequence). DNA of the CDR3: TGTGCCAGCACAGGGACAGAAGCTAACTATGGCTACACCTTC. It codes for CASTGTEANYGYTF. The full variable domain, completed using reference TRBV5-5 and TRBJ1-2, is DAGVTQSPTHLIKTRGQQVTLRCSPISGHKSVSWYQQVLGQGPQFIFQYYEKEERGRGNFPDRFSARQFPNYSSELNVNALLLGDSALYLCASTGTEANYGYTFGSGTRLTVV.

This clone is a singleton in its sample. The chain carries TRBV7-3 and TRBJ2-3, with a weak D call TRBD1 (5 bases). This CDR3 is 13 amino acids long. CDR1 is SGHTA, CDR2 FQGTGA, per germline. V shed 5 bases and J shed 13 bases, with 19 bases lying between them. The CDR3, as DNA: TGTGCCAGCAGCCCCCCCGACAGCCCGGAGAAGTATTTT. Encoded protein: CASSPPDSPEKYF.

This clone was seen just once. The chain has TRBV6-5 and TRBJ2-1, with 12 nucleotides matching TRBD1. V gave up 2 bases and J gave up 7 bases; unmatched junction bases: 3. The CDR3 extends over 15 amino acids. Per germline, CDR1 MNHEY and CDR2 SVGAGI. Here the CDR3 reads CASSYGTGGLNEQFF. The DNA for the CDR3 is TGTGCCAGCAGTTACGGGACAGGGGGCCTTAATGAGCAGTTCTTC.

The chain joins TRBV15 to TRBJ2-7; 8 nucleotides align to TRBD2. The germline V gene encodes CDR1 LNHNV and CDR2 YYDKDF (reference sequence). V shed 5 bases and J 7 bases; nucleotides not matched to a gene: 16. The CDR3 is made up of 16 amino acids. In DNA, the CDR3 is TGTGCCACCAGCTTCCTCGGGGGGGGCGCCTTGGGTGAGCAGTACTTC. It codes for CATSFLGGGALGEQYF. Drawing the rest from reference TRBV15 and TRBJ2-7, the complete variable domain is DAMVIQNPRYQVTQFGKPVTLSCSQTLNHNVMYWYQQKSSQAPKLLFHYYDKDFNNEADTPDNFQSRRPNTSFCFLDIRSPGLGDTAMYLCATSFLGGGALGEQYFGPGTRLTVT.

The chain joins TRBV5-1 to TRBJ1-6; TRBD1 aligns across 10 bases. Germline lookup yields CDR1 SGHRS and CDR2 YFSETQ. The CDR3 has 16 residues. After removal of 3 bases from V and 9 bases from J, the junction contained 9 bases not matched to a gene. The CDR3 here is CASSYRDRGLGSPLHF. CDR3 in DNA: TGCGCCAGCAGCTACCGGGACAGGGGTCTTGGTTCACCCCTCCACTTT.

The gene calls are TRBV19 and TRBJ2-3; the D gene is possibly TRBD1 (6 bases). V lost 3 bases to trimming and J lost 1 base, with 11 bases between them. CDR3 length: 15 amino acids. Germline CDR1 is LNHDA and CDR2 is SQIVND (reference sequence). DNA for the CDR3: TGTGCCAGTAGTATCAGACAGGCGCGCACAGATACGCAGTATTTT. Its protein is CASSIRQARTDTQYF.

The table lists this clone with a few counts. The sample has other DNA sequences that encode this CDR3 too. CDR3 bases: TGTGCCAGCTCACCATCACAGAACACTGAAGCTTTCTTT. Translated: CASSPSQNTEAFF. The gene calls are TRBV18 and TRBJ1-1; D is unresolved. This CDR3 has 13 amino acids. Germline V gene sequence: CDR1 KGHSH, CDR2 LQKENI. V lost 2 bases and J 1 base, leaving 5 bases between the germline ends.